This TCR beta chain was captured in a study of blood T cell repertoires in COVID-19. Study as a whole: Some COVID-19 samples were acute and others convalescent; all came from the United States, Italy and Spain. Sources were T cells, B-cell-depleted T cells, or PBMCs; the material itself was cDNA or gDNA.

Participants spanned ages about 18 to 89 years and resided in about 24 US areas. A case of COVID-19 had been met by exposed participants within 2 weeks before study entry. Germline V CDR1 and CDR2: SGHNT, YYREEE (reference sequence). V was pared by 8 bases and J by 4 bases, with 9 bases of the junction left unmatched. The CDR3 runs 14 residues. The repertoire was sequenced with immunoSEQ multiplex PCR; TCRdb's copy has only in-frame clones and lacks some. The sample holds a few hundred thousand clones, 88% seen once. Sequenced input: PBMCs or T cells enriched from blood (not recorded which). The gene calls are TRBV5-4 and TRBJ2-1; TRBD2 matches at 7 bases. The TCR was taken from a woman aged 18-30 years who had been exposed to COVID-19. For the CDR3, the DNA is TGTGCCAGTAACTTAGAGGGAGGGTACAATGAGCAGTTCTTC. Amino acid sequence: CASNLEGGYNEQFF.